The sequence of this TCR beta chain was determined in a study of blood T cells in healthy people across ages. Study-wide points: Strong correlation was found linking TCR beta diversity to naive T cell percentage.

Together with a sample-barcoded 5' primer, a J-beta primer mix was included in a second PCR lasting about 6 to 11 cycles. From the 5' RACE reads, TCRdb called clonotypes with MiXCR, one entry per CDR3 protein. The table lists roughly 800,000 distinct CDR3 sequences, about 37% of them singletons. In this sample, this clonotype turned up a few times. Its antigen remains unknown. The V and J ends lost 0 bases and 2 bases, in that order; junction bases with no gene match: 5. This CDR3 spans 16 amino acids. Germline V gene data show CDR1 as SGHRS and CDR2 as YFSETQ. This clonotype was sampled from a man aged 18-30 years in good health. This chain links TRBV5-1 with TRBJ2-3, with 8 bases lining up with TRBD1. Sequencing was done on a sample of blood. The CDR3 bases are TGCGCCAGCAGCTTGGTACAGGGGGAAGACACAGATACGCAGTATTTT. This gives the protein CASSLVQGEDTDTQYF.